The source of this TCR beta chain is a study of response to subunit inactivated influenza vaccine. This CDR3 comprises 14 residues. The germline V gene encodes CDR1 SGHRS and CDR2 YFSETQ. V lost 3 bases, J lost 5 bases, and 14 bases lay in between. TCRdb re-called the RT-PCR reads with MiXCR, one entry per CDR3 protein. Of about 310,000 distinct CDR3 sequences listed, approximately 20% are singletons. Source: PBMCs from blood, taken less than 22 months after vaccination. The receptor was isolated from a man aged 50-75 years who received an inactivated influenza vaccine. The chain combines TRBV5-1 with TRBJ1-2; TRBD1 is a possible D gene (6 bases). CDR3 amino acids: CASSSTGQGYGYTF. CDR3 nucleotides: TGCGCCAGCAGCTCCACAGGGCAGGGGTATGGCTACACCTTC.